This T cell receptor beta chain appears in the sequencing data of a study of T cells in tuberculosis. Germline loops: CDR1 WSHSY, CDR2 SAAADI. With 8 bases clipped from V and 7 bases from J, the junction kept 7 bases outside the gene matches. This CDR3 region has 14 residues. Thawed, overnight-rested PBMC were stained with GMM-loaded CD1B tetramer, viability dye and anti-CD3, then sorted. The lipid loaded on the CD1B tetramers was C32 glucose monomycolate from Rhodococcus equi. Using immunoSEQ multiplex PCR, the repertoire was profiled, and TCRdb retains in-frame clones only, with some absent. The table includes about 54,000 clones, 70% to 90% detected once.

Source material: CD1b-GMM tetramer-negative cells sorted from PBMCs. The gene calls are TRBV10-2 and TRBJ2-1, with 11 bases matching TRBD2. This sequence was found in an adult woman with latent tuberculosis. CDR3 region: CASRLASGRNEQFF. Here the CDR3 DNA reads TGCGCCAGCCGGCTGGCTAGCGGGAGGAATGAGCAGTTCTTC.